The 5 T cell receptor beta chains presented below share a single source sample, sequenced in a study of cytomegalovirus exposure and HLA in healthy donors. PCR employed 60 Vbeta and 13 Jbeta primers. TCRdb's table, derived via immunoSEQ multiplex PCR, lists solely in-frame clones and lacks some. The profile covers more than 80,000 clones, with less than 85% appearing a single time and around 20% taken by the ten largest. The sample consisted of PBMCs. The receptors here all came from a woman in her sixties in good health and CMV-seropositive.

The rearrangement joins TRBV6-5 to TRBJ1-2; 9 nucleotides line up with TRBD1. This CDR3 is built from 14 residues. Trimming at V came to 0 bases and at J to 7 bases, leaving 3 bases not matched to a gene. Per germline, CDR1 MNHEY and CDR2 SVGAGI. The CDR3 here is CASSYSGTGFGYTF. CDR3 in DNA: TGTGCCAGCAGTTACTCCGGGACAGGGTTTGGCTACACCTTC.

The chain recombines TRBV29-1 with TRBJ2-1; 10 nucleotides align to TRBD2. Germline loops: CDR1 SQVTM, CDR2 ANQGSEA. V was pared by 6 bases and J by 0 bases, with 8 bases of the junction left unmatched. This CDR3 contains 16 residues. CDR3 DNA: TGCAGCGTCGCGACTAGCGGGCCTTCCTCCTACAATGAGCAGTTCTTC. This sequence encodes CSVATSGPSSYNEQFF.

This chain joins TRBV30 and TRBJ1-2; 7 bases agree with TRBD1. Germline CDR1 is GTSNPN and CDR2 is SVGIG (reference sequence). The CDR3 contains 13 residues. V lost 0 bases to trimming and J lost 12 bases; unmatched junction nucleotides: 10. The CDR3, as DNA: TGTGCCTGGAGTGTACAGGGGTCGGAAGGTAACACCTTC. As protein: CAWSVQGSEGNTF. Variable domain in full (rest from reference TRBV30 and TRBJ1-2): SQTIHQWPATLVQPVGSPLSLECTVEGTSNPNLYWYRQAAGRGLQLLFYSVGIGQISSEVPQNLSASRPQDRQFILSSKKLLLSDSGFYLCAWSVQGSEGNTFGSGTRLTVV.

V usage is TRBV5-6 and J usage is TRBJ2-7, with D maybe TRBD2 (6 bases). The CDR3 runs to 17 residues. V was cut by 4 bases and J by 2 bases, with 22 bases left in between. Germline V gives CDR1 SGHDT, CDR2 YYEEEE. Written as DNA, the CDR3 is TGTGCCAGCAGCCCGTTTAGACCGGGACTCCAAACCTACGAGCAGTACTTC. Translated, it gives CASSPFRPGLQTYEQYF.

A few counts support this clone. J is TRBJ1-5 and V is TRBV9; 8 bases match TRBD1. This CDR3 has 14 residues. The germline gives CDR1 SGDLS, CDR2 YYNGEE. The V and J ends lost 4 bases and 9 bases, in that order; junction bases with no gene match: 9. The CDR3 loop reads CASSNGQGNMPQHF. CDR3 sequence (DNA): TGTGCCAGCAGCAACGGACAGGGTAACATGCCCCAGCATTTT.